This is a list of T cell receptor beta chains from one sample in a study of CD8+CD57+ T cells in acquired aplastic anemia. One entry per CDR3 protein results from TCRdb running MiXCR on the reads. The sample comprises around 200,000 distinct CDR3 sequences, around 59% of which are singletons, and around a sixth rests with the top ten. Sequencing was performed on sorted CD4+, CD8+, or CD8+CD57+ T cells (not recorded which) from PBMCs. The receptor source for this set is a human donor in good health, serving as a control. Both conserved end residues are part of each CDR3. A D gene is named only where the DNA matches it firmly. Where a row states a size, it is once, few, many or the class of an expanded clone; other rows omit it.

D	V	J	size	DNA	CDR3
TRBD1	TRBV6-6	TRBJ1-5	-	TGTGCCACCAGTGGTCAGGGGGATCAGCCCCAGCATTTT	CATSGQGDQPQHF
-	TRBV7-3	TRBJ1-3	-	TGTGCCAGCAGCTTAGAGTCAGGGTCGATCACCATATATTTT	CASSLESGSITIYF
TRBD1	TRBV19	TRBJ1-5	many	TGTGCCAGTAGTATGTCGACAGGGATGAGCAATCAGCCCCAGCATTTT	CASSMSTGMSNQPQHF
TRBD1	TRBV5-5	TRBJ1-1	-	TGTGCCAGCAGCTTGGTGGCAGGGGGCATACCGGCTTTCTTT	CASSLVAGGIPAFF
-	TRBV15	TRBJ2-7	many	TGTGCCACCAGCAGAGATCACAGCCAGGGGGAGCAGTACTTC	CATSRDHSQGEQYF
-	TRBV7-9	TRBJ2-1	-	TGTGCCAGCAGCCCATCCCCTCAGGGAGTCATCAATGAGCAGTTCTTC	CASSPSPQGVINEQFF
TRBD2	TRBV2	TRBJ2-7	-	TGTGCCAGCAGTGAAGCGGGGAGCGGGAGTGGGTACGAGCAGTACTTC	CASSEAGSGSGYEQYF
TRBD1	TRBV5-5	TRBJ1-2	-	TGTGCCAGCAGCTTGGGGGGACAGGGGACCTTGGATTATGGCTACACCTTC	CASSLGGQGTLDYGYTF
-	TRBV7-3	TRBJ1-1	many	TGTGCCAGTGGGCAGGGCCCGAACACTGAAGCTTTCTTT	CASGQGPNTEAFF
-	TRBV14	TRBJ2-3	many	TGTGCCAGCAGCCAAGGGCTCCTAGATACGCAGTATTTT	CASSQGLLDTQYF
TRBD1	TRBV15	TRBJ1-4	-	TGTGCCACCAGCAGAGATTACAGGGGCGGGGAAAAACTGTTTTTT	CATSRDYRGGEKLFF